The T cell receptor beta chain under discussion was sequenced for a study of OX40 agonist ivuxolimab in advanced cancers. Describing the broader study: Ivuxolimab was a fully human IgG2 agonistic monoclonal antibody targeting the costimulatory receptor OX40 (CD134). The monotherapy dose-escalation portion (N ≈ 50 patients) of the phase I ivuxolimab trial is reported in the paper. Prior anti-PD-1, anti-PD-L1 or anti-CTLA-4 therapy was permitted, and checkpoint inhibitors had been received by less than 45% of dose-escalation patients. Intravenous ivuxolimab was administered to patients every 2 weeks at six dose levels: 0.01, 0.1, 0.3, 1.5, 3 and 10 mg/kg. Of the roughly 53 patients in dose escalation, about 20 had hepatocellular carcinoma, some 15 had melanoma, 9 had renal cell carcinoma and 9 had head and neck cancer. The dose-escalation cohort was approximately 83% male with a mean age of around 62 years, ranging from roughly 20 to 80. The purpose of peripheral TCRbeta sequencing was to test whether ivuxolimab changed TCR sequence diversity and led to clonal T-cell expansion. Partial responses occurred in three dose-escalation patients: two with cutaneous melanoma and one with hepatocellular carcinoma.

Genomic DNA was extracted from sorted cells for sequencing of the TCRbeta CDR3 region. TCRbeta CDR3 regions were sequenced using the immunoSEQ Assay. As stored in TCRdb, this immuneACCESS dataset retains in-frame rearrangements with V and J assigned. A fraction of the clones does not appear; measured against another copy, unresolved V genes explain less than half of the discrepancy, and the remainder lacks a known reason. The sample table lists tens of thousands of clones, 89% of them with a count of one. The ten most abundant clones make up 0.33% of the sample. The trial excluded patients who had a history of autoimmune disease or who were on systemic immunosuppression. In every dose cohort, peripheral blood was drawn for TCR sequencing at baseline, cycle 4 day 1, and cycle 7 day 1. The samples were taken from a phase I, first-in-human, multicenter, open-label dose-escalation trial of ivuxolimab. The trial enrolled adults with locally advanced or metastatic head and neck squamous cell, hepatocellular, melanoma or renal cell carcinoma. Before TCR sequencing, CD4+ and CD8+ T cells were separately sorted from peripheral blood.

The full study reports these points: Partial responders in the 0.1-3.0 mg/kg groups had among the lowest normalized peripheral clonal expansion, especially among CD8+ T cells. At doses from 0.1 to 3.0 mg/kg, clonal expansion was seen in both CD4+ and CD8+ blood T cells between baseline and week 6. Low levels of normalized T-cell clonal expansion were also shown by some nonresponding patients. After ivuxolimab, expanded clones were on average more numerous among CD8+ T cells than among CD4+ T cells. Antigen specificity was not determined for the clonally expanded peripheral T cells.

A note on this clone: The specificity of this receptor is unknown. Base qualities are not recorded, but no much larger clone differs from it by a single base.

The clonotype was recovered from an adult with an advanced solid tumor such as melanoma, head and neck, liver or kidney cancer. The sequences come from CD4+ or CD8+ T cells sorted from blood, collected in a trial of the OX40 agonist ivuxolimab.

The nucleotides are TGTGCCAGTAGCTCAGTTCTAGCGGGGGTACAGTATTTT. It specifies CASSSVLAGVQYF. The chain uses TRBV19 and TRBJ2-3; TRBD2 fits 10 bases in the junction. The germline V gene (reference sequence) yields LNHDA for CDR1 and SQIVND for CDR2. The CDR3 contains 13 residues, cysteine and phenylalanine counted. The sequence is cut down to CDR3 DNA, 39 bases in frame from base 1. Germline trimming amounts to 6 bases on V and 12 bases on J, with 9 as the count of junction bases outside the gene matches.